The 19 T cell receptor beta chains given below trace back to one sample, sequenced in a study of OX40 agonist ivuxolimab in advanced cancers. Sequencing used immunoSEQ multiplex PCR; TCRdb keeps in-frame clones, though not all of them. The data show roughly 60,000 clones, around 81% seen once. Sequencing used CD4+ or CD8+ T cells sorted from blood, obtained in a trial of the OX40 agonist ivuxolimab. These TCRs come from an adult with an advanced solid tumor such as melanoma, head and neck, liver or kidney cancer.

V and J are TRBV14 and TRBJ2-7; possible D gene TRBD2, 5 bases. Germline lookup yields CDR1 SGHDN and CDR2 FVKESK. This CDR3 contains 16 residues. Deletions cut 0 bases from V and 5 bases from J, with 17 bases between. DNA for the CDR3: TGTGCCAGCAGCCAAGAGAAGGCCCCGGGTAGCGACGAGCAGTACTTC. As protein: CASSQEKAPGSDEQYF.

This chain connects TRBV25-1 to TRBJ2-7; 7 bases align to TRBD2. The CDR3 runs 17 residues. V lost 0 bases and J lost 3; bases outside the gene matches: 11. Germline CDR1 and CDR2: MGHDK and SYGVNS. The CDR3 bases are TGTGCCAGCAGTGAATATGGGGGGGAGCGGGGAAACTACGAGCAGTACTTC. Translation: CASSEYGGERGNYEQYF.

The chain employs TRBV6-5 and TRBJ2-3; 13 bases agree with TRBD2. The germline V gene encodes CDR1 MNHEY and CDR2 SVGAGI. The CDR3 contains 15 residues. Trimming took 5 bases from V and 6 from J; bases not matched to a gene: 5. The CDR3 loop reads CASSHGTSGTDTQYF. The CDR3 region has the DNA TGTGCCAGCAGTCACGGGACTAGCGGGACCGATACGCAGTATTTT.

For this clone: This sample includes further DNA sequences coding for the same CDR3. The chain carries TRBV28 and TRBJ1-5, with 10 positions matching TRBD1. This CDR3 region has 15 residues. V dropped 6 bases and J dropped 7; count of bases not matched to a gene: 9. CDR1 MDHEN and CDR2 SYDVKM come from the germline V gene. For the CDR3, the DNA is TGTGCCAGCAGCGCAGACAGGGGGCGAAGGCAGCCCCAGCATTTT. Translation gives CASSADRGRRQPQHF.

The chain links TRBV19 to TRBJ1-4; TRBD1 is a possible D gene (5 bases). Trimming removed 3 bases at V and 8 bases at J, with 10 bases between. Looked up from germline, CDR1 is LNHDA and CDR2 is SQIVND (reference sequence). The CDR3 is 13 residues long. DNA of the CDR3: TGTGCCAGTAGTATCCGGCGGGACGAAAAACTGTTTTTT. Amino acids: CASSIRRDEKLFF. The entire variable domain, with the rest obtained from reference TRBV19 and TRBJ1-4, is as follows: DGGITQSPKYLFRKEGQNVTLSCEQNLNHDAMYWYRQDPGQGLRLIYYSQIVNDFQKGDIAEGYSVSREKKESFPLTVTSAQKNPTAFYLCASSIRRDEKLFFGSGTQLSVL.

This sequence joins TRBV5-1 and TRBJ2-7; D not certain. Trimming took 2 bases from V and 6 from J, leaving 12 bases between them. There are 13 residues in the CDR3. CDR1 is SGHRS and CDR2 is YFSETQ in the germline V gene. This CDR3 reads CASSFSPGREQYF. CDR3 DNA sequence: TGCGCCAGCAGCTTTTCTCCCGGCCGCGAGCAGTACTTC.

This CDR3 reads CASSLSDSLYEQYF. The CDR3 coding sequence is TGTGCCAGCAGCTTAAGCGATAGCCTCTACGAGCAGTACTTC. The chain joins TRBV13 to TRBJ2-7; no reliable D call. The germline V gene has CDR1 PRHDT and CDR2 FYEKMQ (reference sequence). The germline V and J ends were trimmed by 2 bases and 3 bases, with 11 bases remaining between them. The CDR3 has 14 residues.

The genes are TRBV7-6 and TRBJ2-3; weak D call: TRBD1 (6 bases). Germline V gene lookup returns CDR1 SGHVS and CDR2 FNYEAQ. V was trimmed by 5 bases and J by 0 bases, leaving 12 bases between them. CDR3 length equals 15 residues. CDR3 in amino acids: CASSNRVGSTDTQYF. CDR3 bases: TGTGCCAGCAGCAACAGGGTCGGTAGCACAGATACGCAGTATTTT.

The gene calls are TRBV28 and TRBJ1-2, with D perhaps TRBD1 (5 bases). Trimming removed 6 bases from V and 4 bases from J, with 12 bases in between. The CDR3 is made up of 13 amino acids. The germline V gene encodes CDR1 MDHEN and CDR2 SYDVKM. The CDR3 here is CASSPGTVYGYTF. In DNA, the CDR3 is TGTGCCAGCAGCCCTGGGACGGTCTATGGCTACACCTTC.

The V and J genes are TRBV25-1 and TRBJ1-2; 10 nucleotides line up with TRBD1. V was pared by 6 bases and J by 7 bases, with 8 bases of the junction left unmatched. Germline V gene lookup returns CDR1 MGHDK and CDR2 SYGVNS. The length of the CDR3 is 14 residues. The CDR3 loop reads CASRTTGGMGGYTF. The DNA of the CDR3 is TGTGCCAGCAGGACGACAGGGGGCATGGGTGGCTACACCTTC.

The chain uses TRBV28 and TRBJ1-2, with TRBD1 identical over 10 bases. V trimming: 6 bases; J trimming: 6 bases; junction bases outside the gene matches: 10. The germline V gene has CDR1 MDHEN and CDR2 SYDVKM. The CDR3 has 15 amino acids. The CDR3 nucleotides are TGTGCCAGCAGCCACCCTGGGACAGGGGTCCATGGCTACACCTTC. Translation gives CASSHPGTGVHGYTF.

The gene calls are TRBV11-3 and TRBJ1-3; TRBD1 agrees at 8 bases. This CDR3 is 15 amino acids long. Germline V gene sequence: CDR1 SGHNT, CDR2 YENEEA. V shed 4 bases and J 0 bases; nucleotides not matched to a gene: 2. The CDR3 loop reads CASSWDRSSGNTIYF. The CDR3 DNA is TGTGCCAGCAGCTGGGACAGGAGCTCTGGAAACACCATATATTTT.

This clone came up a few times. The chain recombines TRBV19 with TRBJ2-7; a possible D gene is TRBD1 (5 bases). The CDR3 sequence is 13 residues long. Germline V lookup: CDR1 LNHDA, CDR2 SQIVND (reference sequence). Between the trimmed V and J ends, which lost 7 bases and 4 bases, there was a span of 14 bases. CDR3 sequence (DNA): TGTGCCAGTATAGACAGTCTATCTTACGAGCAGTACTTC. Protein: CASIDSLSYEQYF.

The V call is TRBV6-5, the J call TRBJ2-1; no reliable D call. The germline gives CDR1 MNHEY, CDR2 SVGAGI. Deletions cut 6 bases from V and 0 bases from J, with 12 bases between. The CDR3 consists of 15 residues. CDR3 bases: TGTGCCAGCAGCCGCGTCCTCAGCTCCTACAATGAGCAGTTCTTC. It codes for CASSRVLSSYNEQFF.

The rearrangement links TRBV13 to TRBJ2-3; 14 bases match TRBD2. The CDR3 runs to 15 residues. The V and J ends lost 5 bases and 6 bases, in that order; junction bases with no gene match: 4. Germline V gene sequence: CDR1 PRHDT, CDR2 FYEKMQ (reference sequence). CDR3 sequence reads: CASSPGLAGVDTQYF. The CDR3 DNA sequence: TGTGCCAGCAGCCCGGGACTAGCGGGAGTTGATACGCAGTATTTT.

The rearrangement links TRBV11-1 to TRBJ2-2, with D maybe TRBD2 (6 bases). CDR1 SGHAT and CDR2 FQDESV come from the germline V gene (reference sequence). V lost 5 bases to trimming and J lost 3 bases, with 16 bases between them. The CDR3 length is 16 residues. The CDR3 loop reads CASSHTGTSDTGELFF. CDR3 bases: TGTGCCAGCAGCCACACCGGGACTTCGGACACCGGGGAGCTGTTTTTT.

The chain couples TRBV28 to TRBJ2-3; D might be TRBD1 (6 bases). CDR3 size: 16 residues. Germline V gene lookup returns CDR1 MDHEN and CDR2 SYDVKM. V was trimmed by 7 bases and J by 0 bases, leaving 17 bases between them. Here the CDR3 DNA reads TGTGCCAGCAATGGGGGCAGGCAATCTAGCACAGATACGCAGTATTTT. Its translation is CASNGGRQSSTDTQYF.

This clone was observed a few times. The chain links TRBV10-3 to TRBJ1-5; D call uncertain. This CDR3 is built from 14 residues. CDR1 is ENHRY and CDR2 is SYGVKD in the germline V gene. The ends were cut back, 2 bases at V and 1 base at J, with 6 bases in the middle. The CDR3 protein is CAISENPSNQPQHF. CDR3 nucleotides: TGTGCCATCAGTGAGAACCCAAGCAATCAGCCCCAGCATTTT.

The chain carries TRBV15 and TRBJ1-4; D is possibly TRBD1 (6 bases). V lost 2 bases and J lost 5, with 9 bases in between. The CDR3 runs 14 residues. Germline V gene data show CDR1 as LNHNV and CDR2 as YYDKDF (reference sequence). This CDR3 is CATSRQDSNEKLFF. In DNA, the CDR3 is TGTGCCACCAGCAGACAGGACAGCAATGAAAAACTGTTTTTT.